This T cell receptor (beta chain) was recovered during a study of T cells after yellow fever vaccination. Study findings and constraints: The presence of abundant clonotypes contaminating from the bulk population was possible in FACS-sorted repertoires. Peak timing came faster in the weaker secondary response, day 5 versus 15.

This CDR3 spans 14 amino acids. V lost 9 bases, J lost 3 bases, and 6 bases stayed unmatched. Germline V gives CDR1 LNHDA, CDR2 SQIVND (reference sequence). About this clonotype itself: What it recognizes is unknown.

The authors made TCR cDNA by 5'RACE template switching, adding a universal primer site and UMIs. Each CDR3 protein gets one entry after TCRdb re-called the 5' RACE reads with MiXCR. The sample consists of 200,000 to 250,000 distinct CDR3 sequences, less than 8.5% of them appearing once. The source was CD4+ T cells sorted from PBMCs, collected 15 days after the yellow fever booster vaccination. The TCR originated in a man between 25 and 39 years old who received the YFV17D yellow fever vaccine. This sequence joins TRBV19 and TRBJ2-2, with 8 bases lining up with TRBD1. The CDR3 DNA sequence: TGTGCCAGCAGAGACAGGGGTGACACCGGGGAGCTGTTTTTT. Protein product: CASRDRGDTGELFF.